A single TCR beta chain is shown here with its context. Antigen: not known. The sample belongs to a study of radiation and T cells in renal cell carcinoma. The study, taken as a whole, reports: Without pretreatment biopsies, baseline tumor clonotype presence was undetermined. From baseline, blood top tumor clonotypes peaked at 2 weeks post-radiation.

Clones were read by immunoSEQ multiplex PCR, and TCRdb kept only the in-frame ones, dropping some. The sample has 150,000 to 200,000 clones, about nine tenths seen once. The time point was: blood 4 weeks post-SBRT, at nephrectomy. Treatment meaning: 15 Gy SBRT to primary tumor, nephrectomy 4 weeks later. This receptor was taken from a woman between 45 and 65 years old with renal cell carcinoma. Sample: blood, taken from a patient whose treatment included radiotherapy and nephrectomy.

The DNA of the CDR3 is TGTGCCAGCTCACGAACCGGAGGGGACTCCTACGAGCAGTACTTC. Encoded protein: CASSRTGGDSYEQYF. The rearrangement uses TRBV18 and TRBJ2-7; tentatively, D is TRBD2 (6 bases). The CDR3 is 15 residues long. From germline, CDR1 is KGHSH and CDR2 LQKENI. Trimming pared 4 bases from V and 0 bases from J, leaving 13 bases between.